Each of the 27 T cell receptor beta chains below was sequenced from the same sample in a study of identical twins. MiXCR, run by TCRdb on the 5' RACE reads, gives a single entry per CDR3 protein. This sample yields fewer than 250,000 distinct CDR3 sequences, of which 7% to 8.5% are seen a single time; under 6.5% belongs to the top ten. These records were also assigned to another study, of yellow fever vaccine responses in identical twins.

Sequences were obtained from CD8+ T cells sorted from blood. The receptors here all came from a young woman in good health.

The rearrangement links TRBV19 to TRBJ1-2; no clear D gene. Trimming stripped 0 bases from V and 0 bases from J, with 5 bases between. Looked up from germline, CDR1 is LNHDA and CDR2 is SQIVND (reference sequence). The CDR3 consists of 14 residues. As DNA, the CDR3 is TGTGCCAGTAGTATAGATAGGGCTAACTATGGCTACACCTTC. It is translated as CASSIDRANYGYTF.

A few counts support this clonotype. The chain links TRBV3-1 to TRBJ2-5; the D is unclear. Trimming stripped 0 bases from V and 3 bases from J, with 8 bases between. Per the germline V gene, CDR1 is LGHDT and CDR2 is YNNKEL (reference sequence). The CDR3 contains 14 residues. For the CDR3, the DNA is TGTGCCAGCAGCCAAGATGGACGGGAAGAGACCCAGTACTTC. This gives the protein CASSQDGREETQYF.

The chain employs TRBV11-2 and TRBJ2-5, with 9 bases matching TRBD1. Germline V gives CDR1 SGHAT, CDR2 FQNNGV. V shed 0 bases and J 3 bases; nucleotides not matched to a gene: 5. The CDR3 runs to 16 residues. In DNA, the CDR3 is TGTGCCAGCAGCTTAGATCCGGGACAGGGTGAAGAGACCCAGTACTTC. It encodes CASSLDPGQGEETQYF.

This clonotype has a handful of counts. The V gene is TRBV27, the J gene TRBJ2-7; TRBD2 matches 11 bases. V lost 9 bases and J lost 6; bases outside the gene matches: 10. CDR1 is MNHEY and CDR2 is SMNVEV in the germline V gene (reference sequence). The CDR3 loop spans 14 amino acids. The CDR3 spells CASSSGRASFEQYF. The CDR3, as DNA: TGTGCCAGTAGTAGCGGGAGGGCCTCGTTCGAGCAGTACTTC.

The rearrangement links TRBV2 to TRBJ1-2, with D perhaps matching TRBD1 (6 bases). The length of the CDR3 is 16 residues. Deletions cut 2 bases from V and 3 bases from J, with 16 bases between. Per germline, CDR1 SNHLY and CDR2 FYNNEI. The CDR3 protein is CASSELPGAQDYGYTF. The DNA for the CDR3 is TGTGCCAGCAGTGAATTACCAGGGGCGCAAGACTATGGCTACACCTTC.

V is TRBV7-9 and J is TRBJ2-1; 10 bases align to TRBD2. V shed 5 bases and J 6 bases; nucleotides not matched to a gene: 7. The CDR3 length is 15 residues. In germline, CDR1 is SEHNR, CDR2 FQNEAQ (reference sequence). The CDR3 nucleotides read TGTGCCAGCAGCCCAGGGTCTAGCGGGAGCAATGAGCAGTTCTTC. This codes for CASSPGSSGSNEQFF.

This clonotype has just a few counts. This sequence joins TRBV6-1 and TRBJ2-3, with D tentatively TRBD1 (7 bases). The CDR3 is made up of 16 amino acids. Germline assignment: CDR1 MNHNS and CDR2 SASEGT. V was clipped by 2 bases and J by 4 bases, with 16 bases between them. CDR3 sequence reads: CASSENGGGGADTQYF. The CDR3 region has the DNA TGTGCCAGCAGTGAAAATGGAGGGGGCGGGGCAGATACGCAGTATTTT.

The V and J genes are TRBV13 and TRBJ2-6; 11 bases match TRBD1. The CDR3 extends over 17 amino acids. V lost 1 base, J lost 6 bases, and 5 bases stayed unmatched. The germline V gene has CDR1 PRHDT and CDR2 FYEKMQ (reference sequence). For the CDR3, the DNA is TGTGCCAGCAGCTTAGCCTACGGACAGGGGGCGGCCAACGTCCTGACTTTC. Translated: CASSLAYGQGAANVLTF.

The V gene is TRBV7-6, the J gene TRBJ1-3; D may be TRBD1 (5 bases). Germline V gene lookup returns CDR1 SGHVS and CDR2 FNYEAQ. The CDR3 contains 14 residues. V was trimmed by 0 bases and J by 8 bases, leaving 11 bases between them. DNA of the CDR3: TGTGCCAGCAGCTTAGCCGGGGGAGTGGACACCATATATTTT. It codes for CASSLAGGVDTIYF.

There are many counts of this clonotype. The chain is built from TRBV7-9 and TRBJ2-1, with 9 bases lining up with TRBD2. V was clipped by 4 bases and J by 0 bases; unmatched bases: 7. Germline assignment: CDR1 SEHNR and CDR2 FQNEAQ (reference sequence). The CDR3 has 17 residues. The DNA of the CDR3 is TGTGCCAGCAGCTCACGCACTAGCGGGCTCTCCTACAATGAGCAGTTCTTC. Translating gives CASSSRTSGLSYNEQFF.

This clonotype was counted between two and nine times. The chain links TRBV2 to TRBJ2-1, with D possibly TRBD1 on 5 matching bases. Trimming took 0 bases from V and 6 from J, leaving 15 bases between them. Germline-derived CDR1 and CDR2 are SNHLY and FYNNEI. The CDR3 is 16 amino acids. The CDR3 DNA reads TGTGCCAGCAGTGAAGCGCTTCTCAGGGTTAGCAATGAGCAGTTCTTC. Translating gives CASSEALLRVSNEQFF.

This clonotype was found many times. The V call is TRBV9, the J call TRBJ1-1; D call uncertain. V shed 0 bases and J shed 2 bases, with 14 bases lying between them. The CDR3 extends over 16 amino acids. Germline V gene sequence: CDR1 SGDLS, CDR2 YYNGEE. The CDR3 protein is CASSVGGGYGNTEAFF. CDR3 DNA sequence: TGTGCCAGCAGCGTAGGGGGAGGGTACGGAAACACTGAAGCTTTCTTT.

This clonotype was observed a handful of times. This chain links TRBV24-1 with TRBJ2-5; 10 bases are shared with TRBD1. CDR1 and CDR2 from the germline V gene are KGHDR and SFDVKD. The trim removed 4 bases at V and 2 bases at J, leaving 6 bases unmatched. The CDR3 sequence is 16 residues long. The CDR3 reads CATSDLQDRGQETQYF. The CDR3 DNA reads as TGTGCCACCAGTGACCTTCAGGACAGGGGGCAAGAGACCCAGTACTTC.

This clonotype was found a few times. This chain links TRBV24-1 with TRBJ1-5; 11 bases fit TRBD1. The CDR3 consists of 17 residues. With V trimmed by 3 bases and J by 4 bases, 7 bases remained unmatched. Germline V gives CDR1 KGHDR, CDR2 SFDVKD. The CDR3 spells CATSDPGQGAVNQPQHF. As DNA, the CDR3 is TGTGCCACCAGTGATCCCGGACAGGGGGCCGTTAATCAGCCCCAGCATTTT.

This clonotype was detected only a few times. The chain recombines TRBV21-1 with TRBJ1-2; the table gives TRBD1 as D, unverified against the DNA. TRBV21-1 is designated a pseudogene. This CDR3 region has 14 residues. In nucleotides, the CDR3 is TGTGCCAGCAAGAAGTCCCCCTCTAACTATGGCTACACCTTC. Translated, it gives CASKKSPSNYGYTF.

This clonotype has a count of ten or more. Here the CDR3 reads CATSDPEGLSDTGANVLTF. The CDR3 DNA sequence: TGTGCCACCAGTGATCCCGAGGGGCTTTCAGATACTGGGGCCAACGTCCTGACTTTC. V and J are TRBV24-1 and TRBJ2-6; D might be TRBD1 or TRBD2, each matching 5 bases. Germline V gene data show CDR1 as KGHDR and CDR2 as SFDVKD. V was cut by 3 bases and J by 2 bases, with 19 bases left in between. This CDR3 comprises 19 residues.

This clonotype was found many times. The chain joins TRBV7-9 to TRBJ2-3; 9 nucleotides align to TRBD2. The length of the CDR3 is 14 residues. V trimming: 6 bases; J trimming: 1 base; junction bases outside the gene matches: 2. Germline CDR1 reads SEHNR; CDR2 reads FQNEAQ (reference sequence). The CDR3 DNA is TGTGCCAGCAGGAGGACTAGCGGCACAGATACGCAGTATTTT. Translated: CASRRTSGTDTQYF. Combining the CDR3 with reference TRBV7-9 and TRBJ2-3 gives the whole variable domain DTGVSQNPRHKITKRGQNVTFRCDPISEHNRLYWYRQTLGQGPEFLTYFQNEAQLEKSRLLSDRFSAERPKGSFSTLEIQRTEQGDSAMYLCASRRTSGTDTQYFGPGTRLTVL.

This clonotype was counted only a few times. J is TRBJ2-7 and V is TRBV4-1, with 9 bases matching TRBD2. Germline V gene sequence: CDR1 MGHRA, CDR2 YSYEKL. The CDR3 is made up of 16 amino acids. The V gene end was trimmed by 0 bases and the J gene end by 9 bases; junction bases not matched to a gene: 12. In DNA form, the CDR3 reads TGCGCCAGCAGCCAAGATTTCTCTGCGGGAGGGTCCGGGCAGTACTTC. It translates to CASSQDFSAGGSGQYF.

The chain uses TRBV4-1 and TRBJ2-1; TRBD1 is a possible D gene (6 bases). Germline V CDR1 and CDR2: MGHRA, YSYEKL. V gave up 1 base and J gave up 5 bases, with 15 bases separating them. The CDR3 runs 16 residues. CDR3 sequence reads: CASSQGAGVFDNEQFF. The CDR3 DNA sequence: TGCGCCAGCAGCCAAGGGGCAGGGGTATTCGACAATGAGCAGTTCTTC.

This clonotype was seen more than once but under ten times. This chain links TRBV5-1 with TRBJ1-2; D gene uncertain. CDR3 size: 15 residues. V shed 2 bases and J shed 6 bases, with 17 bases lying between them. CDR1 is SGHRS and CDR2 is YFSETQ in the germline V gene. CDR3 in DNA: TGCGCCAGCAGCTTTGGGAGGACCGAGCGGGATGGCTACACCTTC. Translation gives CASSFGRTERDGYTF. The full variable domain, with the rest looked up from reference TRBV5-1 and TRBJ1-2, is KAGVTQTPRYLIKTRGQQVTLSCSPISGHRSVSWYQQTPGQGLQFLFEYFSETQRNKGNFPGRFSGRQFSNSRSEMNVSTLELGDSALYLCASSFGRTERDGYTFGSGTRLTVV.

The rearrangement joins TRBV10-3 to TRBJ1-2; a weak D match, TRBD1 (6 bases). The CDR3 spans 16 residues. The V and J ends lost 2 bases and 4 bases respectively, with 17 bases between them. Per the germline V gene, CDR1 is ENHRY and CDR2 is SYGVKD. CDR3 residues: CAISESGGREPYGYTF. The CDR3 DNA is TGTGCCATCAGTGAGAGCGGGGGCAGGGAACCCTATGGCTACACCTTC.

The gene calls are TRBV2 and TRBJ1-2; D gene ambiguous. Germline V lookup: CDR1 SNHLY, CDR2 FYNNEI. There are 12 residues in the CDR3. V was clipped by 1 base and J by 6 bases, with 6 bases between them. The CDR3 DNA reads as TGTGCCAGCAGTGAAGGCGAGGATGGCTACACCTTC. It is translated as CASSEGEDGYTF.

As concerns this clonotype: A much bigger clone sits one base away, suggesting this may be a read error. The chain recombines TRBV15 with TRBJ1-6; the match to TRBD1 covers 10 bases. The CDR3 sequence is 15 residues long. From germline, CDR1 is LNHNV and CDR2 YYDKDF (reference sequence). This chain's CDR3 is CAARPSGTGDSPLHF. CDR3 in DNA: TGTGCCGCCAGGCCGTCCGGGACAGGGGATTCACCCCTCCACTTT.

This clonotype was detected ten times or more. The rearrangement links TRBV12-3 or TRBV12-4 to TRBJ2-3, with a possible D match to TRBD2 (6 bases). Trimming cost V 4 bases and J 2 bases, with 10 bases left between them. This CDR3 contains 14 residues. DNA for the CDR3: TGTGCCAGCAGTTATGGAGGGCACACAGATACGCAGTATTTT. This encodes CASSYGGHTDTQYF.

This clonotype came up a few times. In nucleotides, the CDR3 is TGTGCCAGCAGGGGTTCAGTCTCCTACAATGAGCAGTTCTTC. Translated, it gives CASRGSVSYNEQFF. J is TRBJ2-1 and V is TRBV6-1; the D is unclear. V was clipped by 6 bases and J by 0 bases, with 9 bases between them. The length of the CDR3 is 14 residues. The germline CDR1 and CDR2 sequences are MNHNS and SASEGT.

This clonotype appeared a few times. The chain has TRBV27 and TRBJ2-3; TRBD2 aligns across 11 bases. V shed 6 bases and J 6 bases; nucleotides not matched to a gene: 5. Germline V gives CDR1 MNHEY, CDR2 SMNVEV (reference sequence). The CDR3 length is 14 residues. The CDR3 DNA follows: TGTGCCAGCAGATCACTAGCGGGAGTGGATACGCAGTATTTT. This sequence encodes CASRSLAGVDTQYF.

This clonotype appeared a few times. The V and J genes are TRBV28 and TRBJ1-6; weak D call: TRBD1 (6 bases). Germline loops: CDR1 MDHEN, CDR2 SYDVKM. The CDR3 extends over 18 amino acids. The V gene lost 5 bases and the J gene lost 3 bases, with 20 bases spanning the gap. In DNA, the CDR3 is TGTGCCAGCAGTCACCCGGGAAACAGGGATAGCTATAATTCACCCCTCCACTTT. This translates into CASSHPGNRDSYNSPLHF. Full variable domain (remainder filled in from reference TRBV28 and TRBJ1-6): DVKVTQSSRYLVKRTGEKVFLECVQDMDHENMFWYRQDPGLGLRLIYFSYDVKMKEKGDIPEGYSVSREKKERFSLILESASTNQTSMYLCASSHPGNRDSYNSPLHFGNGTRLTVT.